Given below is one TCR beta chain in context. Its matching antigen is unknown. The sample belongs to a study of cytomegalovirus exposure and HLA in healthy donors. Findings of the study overall: An analysis done earlier found most TCR beta V segments productive about 87% or about 30% of the time. Later on, analysis showed that most CMV-associated TCR beta chains appeared to be HLA-restricted.

Use of 60 Vbeta and 13 Jbeta primers characterized the PCR. Sequencing was performed with immunoSEQ multiplex PCR; in TCRdb, only in-frame clones are kept and a portion is missing. The sample has over 100,000 clones, more than 55% seen once. The V gene lost 4 bases and the J gene lost 7 bases, with 7 bases spanning the gap. This CDR3 comprises 12 residues. Per germline, CDR1 MDHEN and CDR2 SYDVKM. What was sequenced was PBMCs. This chain links TRBV28 with TRBJ1-4; the D gene is possibly TRBD1 (6 bases). The receptor comes from a man aged 18 to 29 in good health and CMV-seronegative. The CDR3 sequence is CASSSGVEKLFF. As DNA, the CDR3 is TGTGCCAGCAGTTCAGGGGTTGAAAAACTGTTTTTT.